The present T cell receptor (beta chain) was sequenced within a study of cytomegalovirus exposure and HLA in healthy donors. Study-level information: Among the approximately 400 donors who were genotyped, about 80% fell in the genetic ancestry cluster that is associated with self-reported Caucasian donors.

Deletions cut 1 base from V and 2 bases from J, with 7 bases between. Germline lookup yields CDR1 SGDLS and CDR2 YYNGEE. The CDR3 runs to 14 residues. PCR primers comprised 60 Vbeta and 13 Jbeta primers. Authors' methods: Later reanalysis found around 74 million unique TCR beta chains, around 10 million of them shared. Here immunoSEQ multiplex PCR was the method, and the copy in TCRdb shows in-frame clones only, minus some. That table supplies the V and J calls and clone size; D and trimming were determined from the DNA. In the table there are approximately 150,000 clones, approximately 80% of which are singletons.

The sequencing input was PBMCs. The origin of this receptor is a young woman in good health and CMV-seropositive. J is TRBJ1-5 and V is TRBV9, with D hard to call. The CDR3 nucleotides read TGTGCCAGCAGCGTACTAACGCGCAATCAGCCCCAGCATTTT. Translating gives CASSVLTRNQPQHF.